This section outlines one TCR beta chain sequence together with its context. With 5 bases clipped from V and 7 bases from J, the junction kept 8 bases outside the gene matches. The CDR3 sequence is 14 residues long. Germline CDR1 reads SEHNR; CDR2 reads FQNEAQ (reference sequence). The source of the sample is a study of technical replicates of blood from a handful of donors. The data were produced by immunoSEQ multiplex PCR, yet TCRdb's version contains in-frame clones alone and is incomplete. The table shows under 90,000 clones, with roughly 94% occurring only once. Sequencing input: T cells isolated from PBMCs. The TCR sequence derives from a human donor in good health. The chain joins TRBV7-9 to TRBJ1-2; 9 bases line up with TRBD1. DNA for the CDR3: TGTGCCAGCAGCCACCCGGACAGGGGTGGTGGCTACACCTTC. It codes for CASSHPDRGGGYTF.